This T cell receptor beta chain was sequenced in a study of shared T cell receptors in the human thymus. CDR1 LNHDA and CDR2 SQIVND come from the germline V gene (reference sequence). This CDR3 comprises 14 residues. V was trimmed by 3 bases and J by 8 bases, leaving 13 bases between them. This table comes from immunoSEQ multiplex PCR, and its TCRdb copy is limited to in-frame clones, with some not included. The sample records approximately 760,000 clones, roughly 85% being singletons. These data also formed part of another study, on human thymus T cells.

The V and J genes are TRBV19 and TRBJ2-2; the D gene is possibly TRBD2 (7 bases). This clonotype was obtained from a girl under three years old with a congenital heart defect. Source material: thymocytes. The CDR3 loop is CASSIGGAAGELFF. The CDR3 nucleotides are TGTGCCAGTAGTATTGGGGGGGCCGCTGGGGAGCTGTTTTTT.